A single sample gave rise to the 19 T cell receptor beta chains below, sequenced in a study of siplizumab effects on memory and regulatory T cells. Using immunoSEQ multiplex PCR, the repertoire was profiled, and TCRdb retains in-frame clones only, with some absent. This table holds 100,000 or so clones, 75% to 95% found once. The source material was CD4+ T cells sorted from blood. All receptors derive from a human donor in good health. Some clones in this sample may be carry-over from other donors' samples.

The CDR3 reads CASSFPRPGEAFF. As DNA, the CDR3 is TGCGCCAGCAGCTTCCCTCGGCCGGGAGAAGCTTTCTTT. This chain uses TRBV4-1 with TRBJ1-1; the D is unclear. CDR3 length: 13 amino acids. Trimming removed 5 bases at V and 8 bases at J, with 15 bases between. Per the germline V gene, CDR1 is MGHRA and CDR2 is YSYEKL.

The rearrangement uses TRBV19 and TRBJ1-6, with TRBD1 matching 9 bases. The junction had 5 bases not matched to a gene; V was cut back by 5 bases and J by 9 bases. The CDR3 extends over 14 amino acids. Germline assignment: CDR1 LNHDA and CDR2 SQIVND (reference sequence). CDR3 residues: CASSPGQGTSPLHF. The CDR3 DNA is TGTGCCAGTAGTCCCGGACAGGGGACTTCACCCCTCCACTTT.

This sequence joins TRBV25-1 and TRBJ1-1; D is uncertain. Germline V lookup: CDR1 MGHDK, CDR2 SYGVNS. The V and J ends lost 5 bases and 5 bases respectively, with 6 bases between them. This CDR3 is 11 amino acids long. CDR3 in amino acids: CASSTFTEAFF. CDR3 nucleotides: TGTGCCAGCAGTACCTTTACTGAAGCTTTCTTT.

The chain links TRBV19 to TRBJ2-3; 9 nucleotides line up with TRBD1. The V gene end was trimmed by 10 bases and the J gene end by 2 bases; junction bases not matched to a gene: 13. Germline V lookup: CDR1 LNHDA, CDR2 SQIVND (reference sequence). The CDR3 has 16 residues. The CDR3 nucleotides are TGTGCCACTTCATTAACCGGGACAGGGTCCACAGATACGCAGTATTTT. Translation: CATSLTGTGSTDTQYF.

The chain has TRBV19 and TRBJ2-1; 9 nucleotides line up with TRBD2. The CDR3 is 19 amino acids. The germline gives CDR1 LNHDA, CDR2 SQIVND (reference sequence). Unmatched junction bases numbered 20, after V lost 6 bases and J lost 5 bases. CDR3 sequence: CASRGRVGLAGPVDNEQFF. DNA of the CDR3: TGTGCCAGTAGGGGAAGGGTCGGGCTAGCGGGACCGGTCGACAATGAGCAGTTCTTC.

The J gene is TRBJ1-1, the V gene TRBV10-3; maybe TRBD1 (6 bases). Germline V lookup: CDR1 ENHRY, CDR2 SYGVKD. The CDR3 covers 12 residues. V lost 7 bases and J lost 8, with 14 bases in between. The CDR3 DNA is TGTGCCATCAAGGGGGAAAGACTAGAAGCTTTCTTT. This encodes CAIKGERLEAFF.

V is TRBV18 and J is TRBJ2-1; TRBD2 might be the D (5 bases). V was pared by 2 bases and J by 5 bases, with 7 bases between. This CDR3 region has 13 residues. The germline V gene has CDR1 KGHSH and CDR2 LQKENI. CDR3 bases: TGTGCCAGCTCACCAAGCGGAAACAATGAGCAGTTCTTC. Translated: CASSPSGNNEQFF.

The chain couples TRBV2 to TRBJ1-1; D not certain. Looked up from germline, CDR1 is SNHLY and CDR2 is FYNNEI. V shed 6 bases and J shed 0 bases, with 23 bases lying between them. This CDR3 contains 18 residues. The CDR3: CASRVLLVAVGVNTEAFF. For the CDR3, the DNA is TGTGCCAGCAGGGTACTACTGGTGGCGGTTGGGGTGAACACTGAAGCTTTCTTT. The entire variable domain, with the rest obtained from reference TRBV2 and TRBJ1-1, is as follows: EPEVTQTPSHQVTQMGQEVILRCVPISNHLYFYWYRQILGQKVEFLVSFYNNEISEKSEIFDDQFSVERPDGSNFTLKIRSTKLEDSAMYFCASRVLLVAVGVNTEAFFGQGTRLTVV.

The J gene is TRBJ2-5, the V gene TRBV19, with 11 bases aligning to TRBD1. The ends lost 6 bases at V and 5 bases at J; junction bases unmatched: 14. Germline V lookup: CDR1 LNHDA, CDR2 SQIVND (reference sequence). This CDR3 comprises 17 residues. Written as DNA, the CDR3 is TGTGCCAGTAGCGGTGTTTGGGGACAGGGGGACGGGGAGACCCAGTACTTC. This sequence encodes CASSGVWGQGDGETQYF.

The chain has TRBV18 and TRBJ1-2, with D perhaps matching TRBD1 (6 bases). V was trimmed by 3 bases and J by 5 bases, leaving 13 bases between them. The CDR3 contains 14 residues. Per the germline V gene, CDR1 is KGHSH and CDR2 is LQKENI. Here the CDR3 reads CASSPTGLSYGYTF. The CDR3 bases are TGTGCCAGCTCACCGACAGGACTCTCATATGGCTACACCTTC.

CDR3 in DNA: TGTGCCAGTAGTATGGGGCAGGGAATCGGGGAGCTGTTTTTT. Translating gives CASSMGQGIGELFF. V and J are TRBV19 and TRBJ2-2, with a tentative D call TRBD1 (5 bases). The germline CDR1 and CDR2 sequences are LNHDA and SQIVND (reference sequence). The CDR3 consists of 14 residues. V lost 3 bases and J lost 7, with 12 bases in between.

In DNA, the CDR3 is TGTGCCAGCAGCCCAGTCGGAAATCGCCACGAGCAGTACTTC. Protein product: CASSPVGNRHEQYF. The J gene is TRBJ2-5, the V gene TRBV7-6; D gene ambiguous. The J call may be faulty, since TRBJ2-7 better matches the DNA end. This CDR3 comprises 14 residues. Germline CDR1 SGHVS, CDR2 FNYEAQ.

Here the CDR3 reads CAISESWGLRQPQHF. The CDR3 DNA reads TGTGCCATCAGTGAGTCTTGGGGGCTGCGTCAGCCCCAGCATTTT. The chain uses TRBV10-3 and TRBJ1-5, with D tentatively TRBD1 (6 bases). Germline values: CDR1 ENHRY, CDR2 SYGVKD. The CDR3 runs to 15 residues. V gave up 0 bases and J gave up 6 bases, with 12 bases separating them.

The genes are TRBV19 and TRBJ2-7; tentatively, D is TRBD1 (6 bases). CDR1 LNHDA and CDR2 SQIVND come from the germline V gene (reference sequence). V was trimmed by 5 bases and J by 2 bases, leaving 10 bases between them. The CDR3 totals 13 residues. The CDR3 region is CASSYRDTYEQYF. For the CDR3, the DNA is TGTGCCAGTAGTTACCGGGACACCTACGAGCAGTACTTC.

The chain couples TRBV7-2 to TRBJ2-3, with D tentatively TRBD2 (6 bases). CDR3 length: 16 residues. The V gene lost 4 bases and the J gene lost 0 bases, with 14 bases spanning the gap. Germline CDR1 is SGHTA and CDR2 is FQGNSA. The CDR3 is CASSSRGGLSTDTQYF. The CDR3 DNA is TGTGCCAGCAGCTCAAGGGGAGGACTTAGCACAGATACGCAGTATTTT.

This chain connects TRBV30 to TRBJ2-6; D unresolved. The germline V gene encodes CDR1 GTSNPN and CDR2 SVGIG (reference sequence). The CDR3 spans 12 residues. V gave up 4 bases and J gave up 2 bases, with 3 bases separating them. CDR3 DNA sequence: TGTGCCTGGAACCCTGGGGCCAACGTCCTGACTTTC. Amino acids: CAWNPGANVLTF. The full variable domain, rest sourced from reference TRBV30 and TRBJ2-6, is SQTIHQWPATLVQPVGSPLSLECTVEGTSNPNLYWYRQAAGRGLQLLFYSVGIGQISSEVPQNLSASRPQDRQFILSSKKLLLSDSGFYLCAWNPGANVLTFGAGSRLTVL.

V usage is TRBV30 and J usage is TRBJ2-4; D remains unclear. Trimming removed 0 bases at V and 0 bases at J, with 6 bases between. Germline CDR1 and CDR2: GTSNPN and SVGIG (reference sequence). The CDR3 has 14 residues. Written as DNA, the CDR3 is TGTGCCTGGAGTGTAACTCTAGCCAAAAACATTCAGTACTTC. Translation gives CAWSVTLAKNIQYF.

The chain has TRBV7-3 and TRBJ2-2, with 11 positions matching TRBD2. Germline V gene lookup returns CDR1 SGHTA and CDR2 FQGTGA. CDR3 length: 19 amino acids. J gave up 3 bases and V 5 bases, and 14 bases lay outside the gene matches. DNA of the CDR3: TGTGCCAGCAGCGAAGTTCTAGCGGGAGGCTCGTGGGACACCGGGGAGCTGTTTTTT. It specifies CASSEVLAGGSWDTGELFF.

The rearrangement uses TRBV6-5 and TRBJ1-2, with D uncertain. CDR3 length equals 15 residues. With 0 bases removed from V and 4 bases from J, the gap between germline ends came to 12 bases. Germline V gene sequence: CDR1 MNHEY, CDR2 SVGAGI. CDR3 residues: CASSYSARLAYGYTF. The CDR3 nucleotides read TGTGCCAGCAGTTACTCGGCACGGCTGGCCTATGGCTACACCTTC.